One and the same sample provided the 26 T cell receptor beta chains below, sequenced in a study of shared clonotypes between healthy human individuals. Naive CD8 cells lacked CD45RO and underwent positive selection for CCR7, leaving out terminally differentiated effector memory CD45RA+ cells. TCRdb keeps only in-frame clones here, not all; method: immunoSEQ multiplex PCR. The sample carries some 2 million clones, about 95% recorded once. Sequencing was done on a sample of naive CD8+ T cells sorted from blood. These receptors came from a man aged 18 to 29 in good health.

Details on this clone: Other DNA sequences in the same sample also yield this CDR3. The chain is built from TRBV4-1 and TRBJ2-1, with D unclear. V lost 1 base to trimming and J lost 8 bases, with 3 bases between them. The CDR3 consists of 11 residues. Germline V CDR1 and CDR2: MGHRA, YSYEKL. The CDR3 is CASSQADEQFF. The CDR3, as DNA: TGCGCCAGCAGCCAAGCGGATGAGCAGTTCTTC.

The genes are TRBV6-5 and TRBJ1-2; maybe TRBD1 (5 bases). Between the trimmed V and J ends, which lost 2 bases and 4 bases, there was a span of 14 bases. Germline-derived CDR1 and CDR2 are MNHEY and SVGAGI. The length of the CDR3 is 15 residues. For the CDR3, the DNA is TGTGCCAGCAGTTACGGGTCGGGACTTGTCTATGGCTACACCTTC. Residues: CASSYGSGLVYGYTF.

The chain joins TRBV7-8 to TRBJ2-7; D possibly uses TRBD1 or TRBD2 (5 bases each). The CDR3 contains 14 residues. Germline CDR1 and CDR2: SGHVS and FQNEAQ. V was clipped by 5 bases and J by 5 bases, with 16 bases between them. The CDR3, as DNA: TGTGCCAGCAGCGAGGGGCCCTTAATGGACGAGCAGTACTTC. Translating gives CASSEGPLMDEQYF.

Points on this clone: Other DNA sequences from this sample encode an identical CDR3 as well. The chain carries TRBV6-5 and TRBJ1-5, with D perhaps TRBD1 (5 bases). Germline assignment: CDR1 MNHEY and CDR2 SVGAGI. The germline V and J ends were trimmed by 2 bases and 4 bases, with 9 bases remaining between them. The CDR3 has 14 residues. CDR3 in DNA: TGTGCCAGCAGTTACGCCGAGGGGAATCAGCCCCAGCATTTT. Translation: CASSYAEGNQPQHF.

V gene TRBV5-1 combines with J gene TRBJ2-1; 10 bases align to TRBD2. Germline CDR1 is SGHRS and CDR2 is YFSETQ. V was pared by 0 bases and J by 3 bases, with 6 bases of the junction left unmatched. This CDR3 is built from 17 residues. The CDR3 here is CASSLEAGGLFYNEQFF. CDR3 in DNA: TGCGCCAGCAGCTTGGAAGCGGGAGGGCTCTTCTACAATGAGCAGTTCTTC. The full variable domain, its missing parts supplied by reference TRBV5-1 and TRBJ2-1, is KAGVTQTPRYLIKTRGQQVTLSCSPISGHRSVSWYQQTPGQGLQFLFEYFSETQRNKGNFPGRFSGRQFSNSRSEMNVSTLELGDSALYLCASSLEAGGLFYNEQFFGPGTRLTVL.

This sequence joins TRBV30 and TRBJ2-7; TRBD1 matches 8 bases. Looked up from germline, CDR1 is GTSNPN and CDR2 is SVGIG (reference sequence). After removal of 1 base from V and 3 bases from J, the junction contained 5 bases not matched to a gene. This CDR3 is 14 amino acids long. The CDR3 DNA reads TGTGCCTGGAGTGGGACAGGGCTAGTCTACGAGCAGTACTTC. Amino acids: CAWSGTGLVYEQYF.

The chain employs TRBV12-1 and TRBJ1-1; the D call of TRBD1 is as the table states it, not checked on the DNA. TRBV12-1 is listed as a pseudogene. CDR3 length equals 17 residues. The CDR3 nucleotides are TGTGCCAGCAGCTATCTCCCCGGCAGGGGGCTAAACACTGAAGCTTTCTTT. Protein sequence: CASSYLPGRGLNTEAFF.

The chain joins TRBV7-6 to TRBJ2-2; tentative D call: TRBD1 (5 bases). Germline assignment: CDR1 SGHVS and CDR2 FNYEAQ. Trimming cost V 2 bases and J 1 base, with 14 bases left between them. The CDR3 is 17 residues long. The CDR3 DNA sequence: TGTGCCAGCAGCTTATCGGTGACAGACATGAACACCGGGGAGCTGTTTTTT. Encoded protein: CASSLSVTDMNTGELFF.

This chain connects TRBV27 to TRBJ2-1, with 8 nucleotides matching TRBD2. With V trimmed by 5 bases and J by 9 bases, 12 bases remained unmatched. The CDR3 spans 15 residues. Germline CDR1 reads MNHEY; CDR2 reads SMNVEV (reference sequence). The CDR3 region is CASSGGTRRFGEQFF. In DNA, the CDR3 is TGTGCCAGCAGTGGCGGGACTAGGAGGTTCGGTGAGCAGTTCTTC.

The chain recombines TRBV9 with TRBJ1-2; D possibly corresponds to TRBD1 (6 bases). Germline lookup yields CDR1 SGDLS and CDR2 YYNGEE. The V and J ends lost 5 bases and 3 bases respectively, with 14 bases between them. CDR3 length: 14 amino acids. The CDR3 loop is CASRRGSLDYGYTF. The CDR3 bases are TGTGCCAGCAGAAGGGGGTCTCTTGACTATGGCTACACCTTC.

The V gene is TRBV11-2, the J gene TRBJ1-2; D possibly corresponds to TRBD1 (5 bases). The CDR3 has 15 amino acids. The V gene lost 0 bases and the J gene lost 7 bases, with 15 bases spanning the gap. CDR1 and CDR2 (germline): SGHAT, FQNNGV. The DNA for the CDR3 is TGTGCCAGCAGCTTAGATCCGGGGGTATTGGGTGGCTACACCTTC. Amino acid sequence: CASSLDPGVLGGYTF.

Notes on this clone: The sample holds other DNA sequences that translate to the same CDR3. The gene calls are TRBV9 and TRBJ2-5; TRBD1 matches 7 bases. Germline V gene sequence: CDR1 SGDLS, CDR2 YYNGEE. This CDR3 spans 14 amino acids. V dropped 3 bases and J dropped 1; count of bases not matched to a gene: 3. CDR3 bases: TGTGCCAGCAGCGCCACAGGGGTCCAAGAGACCCAGTACTTC. Protein sequence: CASSATGVQETQYF.

This rearrangement joins TRBV7-6 to TRBJ2-1, with no clear D. The V gene lost 1 base and the J gene lost 3 bases, with 16 bases spanning the gap. Per germline, CDR1 SGHVS and CDR2 FNYEAQ. The CDR3 has 17 residues. CDR3 region: CASSLDHSEIFYNEQFF. Here the CDR3 DNA reads TGTGCCAGCAGCTTAGACCACTCAGAAATCTTCTACAATGAGCAGTTCTTC.

This chain uses TRBV2 with TRBJ2-1; D uncertain. CDR3 length: 15 amino acids. The germline V gene encodes CDR1 SNHLY and CDR2 FYNNEI. V was cut by 1 base and J by 6 bases, with 13 bases left in between. In nucleotides, the CDR3 is TGTGCCAGCAGTGAAGTTATAAACTACCGCAATGAGCAGTTCTTC. Residues: CASSEVINYRNEQFF.

The chain uses TRBV6-5 and TRBJ2-3; D remains ambiguous. This CDR3 region has 13 residues. Germline lookup yields CDR1 MNHEY and CDR2 SVGAGI. Trimming took 6 bases from V and 3 from J, leaving 10 bases between them. CDR3 DNA sequence: TGTGCCAGCAGGCCCCGAAGGACAGATACGCAGTATTTT. This sequence encodes CASRPRRTDTQYF.

The sample holds one count of this clone. V gene TRBV11-2 combines with J gene TRBJ2-1, with D possibly matching TRBD2 (7 bases). The CDR3 is 14 amino acids. CDR1 and CDR2 (germline): SGHAT, FQNNGV. Trimming shortened V by 5 bases and J by 4 bases, and 12 bases separated the two germline ends. The CDR3 region is CASSEGEGYNEQFF. CDR3 bases: TGTGCCAGCAGCGAGGGGGAGGGGTACAATGAGCAGTTCTTC.

This clone occurred once. V and J are TRBV5-1 and TRBJ2-1; 10 nucleotides match TRBD1. This CDR3 has 16 amino acids. V was pared by 4 bases and J by 4 bases, with 8 bases of the junction left unmatched. From germline, CDR1 is SGHRS and CDR2 YFSETQ. The CDR3 bases are TGCGCCAGCAGCGCAGGGACAGGGGCACAATACAATGAGCAGTTCTTC. Its translation: CASSAGTGAQYNEQFF.

A note on this clone: A much bigger clone sits one base away, suggesting this may be a read error. This chain joins TRBV6-4 and TRBJ1-5; no definite D call. V dropped 5 bases and J dropped 6 bases, with 11 bases sitting between them. Per germline, CDR1 MRHNA and CDR2 SNTAGT. The CDR3 totals 13 residues. CDR3 sequence: CASSYAVGQPQHF. The DNA for the CDR3 is TGTGCCAGCAGTTACGCAGTGGGTCAGCCCCAGCATTTT.

The chain couples TRBV6-5 to TRBJ2-5; a weak D match, TRBD1 (5 bases). V lost 0 bases to trimming and J lost 2 bases, with 13 bases between them. Germline CDR1 and CDR2: MNHEY and SVGAGI. This CDR3 spans 16 amino acids. The CDR3 is CASSYSGRTLQETQYF. The CDR3 bases are TGTGCCAGCAGTTACTCCGGTCGGACACTTCAAGAGACCCAGTACTTC.

The genes are TRBV7-3 and TRBJ2-2, with TRBD1 as a possible D gene (6 bases). This CDR3 is built from 12 residues. Trimming pared 8 bases from V and 3 bases from J, leaving 7 bases between. Germline-derived CDR1 and CDR2 are SGHTA and FQGTGA. CDR3 coding DNA: TGTGCCAGCGGACAGCACACCGGGGAGCTGTTTTTT. It is translated as CASGQHTGELFF.

J is TRBJ2-7 and V is TRBV7-2; D remains ambiguous. The CDR3 covers 11 residues. Trimming removed 4 bases from V and 4 bases from J, with 5 bases in between. Germline V CDR1 and CDR2: SGHTA, FQGNSA. This CDR3 is CASSSVYEQYF. The DNA for the CDR3 is TGTGCCAGCAGCTCTGTTTACGAGCAGTACTTC.

This clone was recorded only once. The CDR3, as DNA: TGCGCCAGCAGCCAAGTAGGGGACAGGGTAGGAGCTTTCTTT. This gives the protein CASSQVGDRVGAFF. The V gene is TRBV4-1, the J gene TRBJ1-1; TRBD1 matches at 9 bases. Germline lookup yields CDR1 MGHRA and CDR2 YSYEKL. Trimming at V came to 1 base and at J to 10 bases, leaving 7 bases not matched to a gene. The length of the CDR3 is 14 residues.

This sequence joins TRBV5-6 and TRBJ2-1; D gene unclear. Trimming removed 3 bases at V and 5 bases at J, with 15 bases between. This CDR3 has 15 amino acids. Germline V gene data show CDR1 as SGHDT and CDR2 as YYEEEE. As DNA, the CDR3 is TGTGCCAGCAGCTCCCCGACGGAAACGGACAATGAGCAGTTCTTC. Its translation is CASSSPTETDNEQFF.

The chain uses TRBV6-6 and TRBJ2-7; D remains unclear. Germline loops: CDR1 MNHNY, CDR2 SVGAGI (reference sequence). V lost 8 bases, J lost 1 base, and 12 bases lay in between. The CDR3 length is 13 residues. The chain's CDR3 is CASAIDGSYEQYF. Here the CDR3 DNA reads TGTGCCAGCGCCATCGACGGGTCCTACGAGCAGTACTTC.

The chain's CDR3 is CASSVTVPSSTDTQYF. In DNA, the CDR3 is TGTGCCAGCAGTGTGACTGTCCCTTCTAGCACAGATACGCAGTATTTT. V gene TRBV27 combines with J gene TRBJ2-3; D gene ambiguous. Germline V gene lookup returns CDR1 MNHEY and CDR2 SMNVEV (reference sequence). CDR3 length equals 16 residues. The V and J ends lost 5 bases and 0 bases respectively, with 15 bases between them.

This sequence joins TRBV7-8 and TRBJ1-3, with 10 bases that match TRBD1. Germline V lookup: CDR1 SGHVS, CDR2 FQNEAQ. V was clipped by 4 bases and J by 3 bases; unmatched bases: 6. The CDR3 contains 16 residues. The CDR3 loop reads CASSSSGTGVGNTIYF. CDR3 nucleotides: TGTGCCAGCAGCTCCTCCGGGACAGGGGTTGGAAACACCATATATTTT.